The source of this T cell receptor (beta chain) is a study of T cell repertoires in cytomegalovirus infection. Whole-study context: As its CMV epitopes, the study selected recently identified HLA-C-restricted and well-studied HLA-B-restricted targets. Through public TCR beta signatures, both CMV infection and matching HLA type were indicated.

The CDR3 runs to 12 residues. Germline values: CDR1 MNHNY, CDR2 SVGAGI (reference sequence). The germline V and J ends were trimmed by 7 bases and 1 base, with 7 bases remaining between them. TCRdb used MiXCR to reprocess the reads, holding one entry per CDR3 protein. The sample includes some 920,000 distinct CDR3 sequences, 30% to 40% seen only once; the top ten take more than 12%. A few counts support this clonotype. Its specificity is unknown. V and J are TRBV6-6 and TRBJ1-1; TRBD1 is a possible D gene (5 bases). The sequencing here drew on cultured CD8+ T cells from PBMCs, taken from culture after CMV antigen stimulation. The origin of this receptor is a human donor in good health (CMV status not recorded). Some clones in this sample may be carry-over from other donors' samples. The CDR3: CASITGNTEAFF. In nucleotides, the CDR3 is TGTGCCAGCATTACAGGGAACACTGAAGCTTTCTTT.